The entry below describes one T cell receptor beta chain. This record belongs to a study of cytomegalovirus exposure and HLA in healthy donors. TCRdb keeps only in-frame clones here, not all; method: immunoSEQ multiplex PCR. The data contain tens of thousands of clones, roughly 96% of them singletons. In germline, CDR1 is SEHNR, CDR2 FQNEAQ (reference sequence). The V and J ends lost 4 bases and 0 bases respectively, with 13 bases between them. There are 16 residues in the CDR3. The V gene is TRBV7-9, the J gene TRBJ2-1, with a possible D match to TRBD2 (6 bases). This TCR was sampled from a man between 18 and 29 years old in good health and CMV-seronegative. Specimen: PBMCs. The CDR3 region has the DNA TGTGCCAGCAGCTCCCGGGGAGGTTACTCCTACAATGAGCAGTTCTTC. Translated: CASSSRGGYSYNEQFF.